This entry concerns a single T cell receptor beta chain. This record belongs to a study of T cells after yellow fever vaccination. As TCR cDNA was made by 5'RACE template switching, a universal primer site and UMIs were added. Via MiXCR, TCRdb re-called the 5' RACE reads, giving one row per CDR3 protein. The repertoire holds approximately 550,000 distinct CDR3 sequences, with 15% to 20% as singletons. The CDR3 totals 13 residues. Trimming at V came to 9 bases and at J to 6 bases, leaving 9 bases not matched to a gene. CDR1 MNHEY and CDR2 SVGAGI come from the germline V gene. The gene calls are TRBV6-5 and TRBJ1-1; 8 bases are shared with TRBD1. This sequence originates from a man aged 30 to 39 who received the YFV17D yellow fever vaccine. The material was PBMCs, obtained 15 days after the yellow fever booster vaccination. The chain's CDR3 is CASIGQGAAEAFF. The CDR3 DNA reads as TGTGCCAGTATAGGGCAGGGGGCCGCTGAAGCTTTCTTT.